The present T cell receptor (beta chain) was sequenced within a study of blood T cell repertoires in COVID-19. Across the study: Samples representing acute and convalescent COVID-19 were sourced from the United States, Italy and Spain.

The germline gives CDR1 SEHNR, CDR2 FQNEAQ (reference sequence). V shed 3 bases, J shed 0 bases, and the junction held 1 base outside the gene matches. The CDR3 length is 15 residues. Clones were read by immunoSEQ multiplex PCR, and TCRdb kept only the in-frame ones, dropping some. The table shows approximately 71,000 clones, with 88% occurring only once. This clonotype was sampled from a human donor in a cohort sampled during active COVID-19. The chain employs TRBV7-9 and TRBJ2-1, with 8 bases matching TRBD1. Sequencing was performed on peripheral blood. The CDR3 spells CASSFQGASYNEQFF. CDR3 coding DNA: TGTGCCAGCAGCTTTCAGGGGGCCTCCTACAATGAGCAGTTCTTC.